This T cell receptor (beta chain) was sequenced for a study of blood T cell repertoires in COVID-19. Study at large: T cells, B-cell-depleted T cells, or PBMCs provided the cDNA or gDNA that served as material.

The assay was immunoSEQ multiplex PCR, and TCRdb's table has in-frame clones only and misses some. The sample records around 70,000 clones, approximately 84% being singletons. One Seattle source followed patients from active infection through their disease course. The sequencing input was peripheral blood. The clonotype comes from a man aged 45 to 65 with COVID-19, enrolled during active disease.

The CDR3 reads CATSKGGQGGADTQYF. The CDR3 DNA reads TGTGCCACCAGCAAAGGGGGACAGGGAGGGGCAGATACGCAGTATTTT. The chain uses TRBV15 and TRBJ2-3; TRBD1 matches at 9 bases. Germline CDR1 is LNHNV and CDR2 is YYDKDF (reference sequence). CDR3 size: 16 residues. The J segment lost 4 bases and the V segment lost 4 bases, leaving 9 bases of the junction unmatched.